Listed below are T cell receptor beta chains from one sample, sequenced in a study of T-cell reconstitution after alpha-beta-depleted transplantation in children. A single record per CDR3 protein comes from TCRdb applying MiXCR to the PCR reads. The repertoire holds approximately 590,000 distinct CDR3 sequences, with more than 9% as singletons. The sample consisted of PBMCs from the stem cell graft donor, taken from the stem cell graft. The receptors were gathered from a human donor who donated a stem cell graft to a child with acute myeloid leukemia. Each CDR3 is given with its conserved first and last residue. The D gene is left open where the match is weak. Expanded clones get a size class; other rows say once, few or many, or leave the size out.

V	J	size	D	DNA	CDR3
TRBV15	TRBJ2-5	few	-	TGTGCCACCAGCAGAGAGGCGAGGATTCCCCCGACCCAGTACTTC	CATSREARIPPTQYF
TRBV28	TRBJ1-4	-	-	TGTGCCAGCAGTTTCCCCGACAGGCCGGGGAGAGAAAAACTGTTTTTT	CASSFPDRPGREKLFF
TRBV5-6	TRBJ2-3	many	-	TGTGCCAGCAGTTGGGACCGCCGGGGAGATACGCAGTATTTT	CASSWDRRGDTQYF
TRBV3-1	TRBJ1-2	-	TRBD1	TGTGCCAGCAGCCAAGGGACAGGGGGAGCGGACTATGGCTACACCTTC	CASSQGTGGADYGYTF
TRBV7-9	TRBJ2-7	many	-	TGTGCCAGCGCGGCGGGCCCCTACGAGCAGTACTTC	CASAAGPYEQYF
TRBV29-1	TRBJ2-3	few	-	TGCAGCGTTGATTCCCCCTACTCAACAGATACGCAGTATTTT	CSVDSPYSTDTQYF
TRBV28	TRBJ1-1	many	TRBD1	TGTGCCAGCAGTCAACCCGACAGGGGAAAAACTGAAGCTTTCTTT	CASSQPDRGKTEAFF
TRBV20-1	TRBJ2-3	-	-	TGCAGTGCTAGAGATTCCAGGGGGGCGACAGATACGCAGTATTTT	CSARDSRGATDTQYF
TRBV6-2/TRBV6-3	TRBJ1-5	few	TRBD1	TGTGCCAGCAGTAATCGGGACAGGGGGCGAAGAAGGAATCAGCCCCAGCATTTT	CASSNRDRGRRRNQPQHF
TRBV20-1	TRBJ2-7	many	TRBD1	TGCAGTGCCTCGGGTAACAGGGGGCGGTTGGCCGAGCAGTACTTC	CSASGNRGRLAEQYF
TRBV2	TRBJ2-7	many	-	TGTGCCAGCAGTGAAGCGCAGGGGACGACCTACGAGCAGTACTTC	CASSEAQGTTYEQYF
TRBV10-3	TRBJ2-1	many	-	TGTGCCATCAGTCCCTCCGGGGGCGGGGAGCAGTTCTTC	CAISPSGGGEQFF
TRBV6-1	TRBJ2-1	many	TRBD1	TGTGCCAGCAGTCGAGGACAGGGATACAATGAGCAGTTCTTC	CASSRGQGYNEQFF
TRBV6-2/TRBV6-3	TRBJ2-7	many	TRBD1	TGTGCCAGCAGTCGCGACAGGGGATATCTCTACGAGCAGTACTTC	CASSRDRGYLYEQYF
TRBV6-5	TRBJ1-4	few	-	TGTGCCAGCAGTTACTCCCAGGCAACTAATGAAAAACTGTTTTTT	CASSYSQATNEKLFF
TRBV6-6	TRBJ2-5	-	-	TGTGCCAGCACCTGGGGATCTGGGGAGACCCAGTACTTC	CASTWGSGETQYF
TRBV3-1	TRBJ2-1	-	-	TGTGCCAGCACCCAAAGGGGGACGTACGACAATGAGCAGTTCTTC	CASTQRGTYDNEQFF
TRBV7-9	TRBJ2-7	-	-	TGTGCCAGCAGTTCTAGACAGGGACTCGAGCAGTACTTC	CASSSRQGLEQYF
TRBV7-6	TRBJ1-1	few	-	TGTGCCAGCACCCCCCAGCGGGGAGGATCCAACACTGAAGCTTTCTTT	CASTPQRGGSNTEAFF
TRBV7-6	TRBJ2-1	few	-	TGTGCCAGCAGCTTAGGGGGGCCAGGGATCGATGAGCAGTTCTTC	CASSLGGPGIDEQFF
TRBV30	TRBJ2-7	few	-	TGTGCCTGGTCTGCTCCAGGGCGTGGGGGGTACGAGCAGTACTTC	CAWSAPGRGGYEQYF
TRBV5-6	TRBJ2-7	few	TRBD1	TGTGCCAGCAGCTTGGATACAGGGGGGTTCTTGCGGGAGCAGTACTTC	CASSLDTGGFLREQYF
TRBV6-5	TRBJ2-7	few	-	TGTGCCAGCAGTGACTCTCGGAATCTCGAGCAGTACTTC	CASSDSRNLEQYF
TRBV10-3	TRBJ2-5	-	-	TGTGCCATCAGTGGGATAAGGGAGACCCAGTACTTC	CAISGIRETQYF
TRBV20-1	TRBJ2-1	few	-	TGCAGTTCCGGGAGAAGCGGGCTTAGCTCCTACAATGAGCAGTTCTTC	CSSGRSGLSSYNEQFF
TRBV24-1	TRBJ2-3	-	-	TGTGCCACCAACTCCGGGATGAGAGATACGCAGTATTTT	CATNSGMRDTQYF
TRBV7-8	TRBJ2-5	few	TRBD2	TGTGCCAGCAGCTTAGGATGGGCTAGCGGGAGCCAAGAGACCCAGTACTTC	CASSLGWASGSQETQYF
TRBV18	TRBJ2-7	many	-	TGTGCCAGCTCACCAACTTATGGGGGTAGCTCCTACGAGCAGTACTTC	CASSPTYGGSSYEQYF
TRBV20-1	TRBJ2-7	many	-	TGCAGTGCTCCGGGTCAAATTGAAGACGAGCAGTACTTC	CSAPGQIEDEQYF
TRBV11-1	TRBJ1-5	-	-	TGTGCCAGCAGCTTAGCACGGGAACGCAGGTATAGCAATCAGCCCCAGCATTTT	CASSLARERRYSNQPQHF
TRBV20-1	TRBJ1-1	few	-	TGCAGTGCTAGAGACGCGGCGGGGGGTAACACTGAAGCTTTCTTT	CSARDAAGGNTEAFF
TRBV7-2	TRBJ1-1	-	TRBD1	TGTGCCAGCAGCTTGACCTATCGACAGGGTGATGAAGCTTTCTTT	CASSLTYRQGDEAFF
TRBV3-1	TRBJ2-2	few	-	TGTGCCAGCAGCCAATGGGGCACCGGGGAGCTGTTTTTT	CASSQWGTGELFF
TRBV20-1	TRBJ2-1	-	TRBD2	TGCAGTGCGAGGGATAGCGGGAGTAGGAACAACAATGAGCAGTTCTTC	CSARDSGSRNNNEQFF